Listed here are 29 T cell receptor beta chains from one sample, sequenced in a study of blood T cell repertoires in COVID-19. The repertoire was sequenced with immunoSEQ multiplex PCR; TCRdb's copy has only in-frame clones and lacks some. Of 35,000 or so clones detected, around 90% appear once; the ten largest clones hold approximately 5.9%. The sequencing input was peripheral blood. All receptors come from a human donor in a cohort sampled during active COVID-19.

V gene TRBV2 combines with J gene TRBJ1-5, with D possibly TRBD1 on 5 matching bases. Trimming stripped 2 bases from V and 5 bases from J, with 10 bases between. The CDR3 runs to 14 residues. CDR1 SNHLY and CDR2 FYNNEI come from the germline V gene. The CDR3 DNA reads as TGTGCCAGCAGTGAACTGGGGGGGGATCAGCCCCAGCATTTT. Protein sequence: CASSELGGDQPQHF.

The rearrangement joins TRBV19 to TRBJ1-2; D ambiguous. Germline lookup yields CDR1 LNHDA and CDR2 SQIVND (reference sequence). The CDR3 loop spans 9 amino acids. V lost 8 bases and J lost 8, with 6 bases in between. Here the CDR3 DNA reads TGTGCCAGTGGGCCCGGCTACACCTTC. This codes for CASGPGYTF.

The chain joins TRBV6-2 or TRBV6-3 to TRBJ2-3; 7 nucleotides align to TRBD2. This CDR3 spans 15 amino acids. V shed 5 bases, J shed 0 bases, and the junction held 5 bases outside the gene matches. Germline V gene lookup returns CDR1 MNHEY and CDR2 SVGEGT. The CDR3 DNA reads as TGTGCCAGCAGTCCACGGACTAGGAGCACAGATACGCAGTATTTT. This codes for CASSPRTRSTDTQYF.

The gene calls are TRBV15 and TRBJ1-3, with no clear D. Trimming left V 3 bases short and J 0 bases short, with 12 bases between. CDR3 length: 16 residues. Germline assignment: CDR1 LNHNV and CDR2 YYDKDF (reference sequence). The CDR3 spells CATSSGGRTSGNTIYF. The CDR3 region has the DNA TGTGCCACCAGCAGTGGCGGGCGGACCTCTGGAAACACCATATATTTT.

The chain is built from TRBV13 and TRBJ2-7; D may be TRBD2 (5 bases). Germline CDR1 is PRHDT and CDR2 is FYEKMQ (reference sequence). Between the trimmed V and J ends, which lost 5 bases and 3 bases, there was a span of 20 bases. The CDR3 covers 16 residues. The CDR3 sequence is CASSPPFLGEIYEQYF. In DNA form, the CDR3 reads TGTGCCAGCAGCCCTCCTTTTTTGGGAGAAATCTACGAGCAGTACTTC.

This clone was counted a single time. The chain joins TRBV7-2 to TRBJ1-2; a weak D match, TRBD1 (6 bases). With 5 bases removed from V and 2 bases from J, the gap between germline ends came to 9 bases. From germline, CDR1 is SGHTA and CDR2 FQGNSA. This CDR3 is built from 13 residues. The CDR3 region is CASSPDRNYGYTF. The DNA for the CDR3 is TGTGCCAGCAGCCCAGACAGGAACTATGGCTACACCTTC.

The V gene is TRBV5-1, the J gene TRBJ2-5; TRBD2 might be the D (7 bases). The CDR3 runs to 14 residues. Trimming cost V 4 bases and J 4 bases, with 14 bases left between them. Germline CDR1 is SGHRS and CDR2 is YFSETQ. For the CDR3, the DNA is TGCGCCAGCAGCCCACAGGGAGGGGGAGAGACCCAGTACTTC. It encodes CASSPQGGGETQYF.

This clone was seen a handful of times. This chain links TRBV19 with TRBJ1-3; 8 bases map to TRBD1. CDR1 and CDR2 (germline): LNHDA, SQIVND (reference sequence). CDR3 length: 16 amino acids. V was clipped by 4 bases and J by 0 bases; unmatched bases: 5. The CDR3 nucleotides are TGTGCCAGTAGTACGCGACAGGGGAGCTCTGGAAACACCATATATTTT. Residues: CASSTRQGSSGNTIYF.

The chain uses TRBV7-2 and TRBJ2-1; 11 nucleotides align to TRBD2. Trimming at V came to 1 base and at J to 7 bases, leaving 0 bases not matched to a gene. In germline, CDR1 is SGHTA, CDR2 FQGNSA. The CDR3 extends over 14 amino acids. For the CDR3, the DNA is TGTGCCAGCAGCTTAGGGACTAGCGGGAATGAGCAGTTCTTC. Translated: CASSLGTSGNEQFF.

The CDR3 region has the DNA TGTGCCAGCAGTACACGAGCAGGGGGCGCCTATGGCTACACCTTC. Translated: CASSTRAGGAYGYTF. This chain uses TRBV5-6 with TRBJ1-2, with 8 bases aligning to TRBD1. The trim removed 5 bases at V and 4 bases at J, leaving 10 bases unmatched. CDR1 and CDR2 from the germline V gene are SGHDT and YYEEEE. The CDR3 contains 15 residues.

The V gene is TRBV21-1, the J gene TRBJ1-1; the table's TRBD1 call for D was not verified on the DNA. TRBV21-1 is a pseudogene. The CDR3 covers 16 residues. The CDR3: CASSGTGSGMNTEAFF. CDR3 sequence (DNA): TGTGCCAGCAGCGGTACAGGGTCCGGGATGAACACTGAAGCTTTCTTT.

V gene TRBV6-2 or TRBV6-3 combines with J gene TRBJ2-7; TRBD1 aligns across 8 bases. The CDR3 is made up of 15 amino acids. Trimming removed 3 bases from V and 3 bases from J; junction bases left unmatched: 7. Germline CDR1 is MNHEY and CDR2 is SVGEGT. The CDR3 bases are TGTGCCAGCAGTTATGTTGGGACAGGCATCTACGAGCAGTACTTC. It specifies CASSYVGTGIYEQYF.

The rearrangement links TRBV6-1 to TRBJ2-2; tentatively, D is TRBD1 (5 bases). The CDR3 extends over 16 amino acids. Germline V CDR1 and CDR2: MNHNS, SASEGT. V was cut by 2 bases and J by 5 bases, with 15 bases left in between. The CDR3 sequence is CASSEMWQGGTGELFF. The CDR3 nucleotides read TGTGCCAGCAGTGAAATGTGGCAGGGTGGGACCGGGGAGCTGTTTTTT.

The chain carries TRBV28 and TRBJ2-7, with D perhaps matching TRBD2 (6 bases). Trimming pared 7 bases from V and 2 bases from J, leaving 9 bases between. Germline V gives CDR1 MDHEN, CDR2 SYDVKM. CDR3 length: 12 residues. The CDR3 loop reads CASTAGTYEQYF. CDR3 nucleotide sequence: TGTGCCAGCACCGCGGGGACCTACGAGCAGTACTTC.

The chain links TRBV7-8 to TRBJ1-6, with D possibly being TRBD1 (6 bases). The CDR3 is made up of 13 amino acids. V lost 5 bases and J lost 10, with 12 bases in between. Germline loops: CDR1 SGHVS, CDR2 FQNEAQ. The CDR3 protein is CASSPTGRSPLHF. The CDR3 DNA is TGTGCCAGCAGCCCGACAGGACGGTCACCCCTCCACTTT.

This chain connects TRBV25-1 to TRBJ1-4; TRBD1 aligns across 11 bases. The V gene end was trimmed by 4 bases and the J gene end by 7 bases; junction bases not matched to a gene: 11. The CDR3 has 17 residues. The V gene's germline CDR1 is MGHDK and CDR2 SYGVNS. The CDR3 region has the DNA TGTGCCAGCAGTGCACAAGGACAGGGGGCGCCGGCTGAAAAACTGTTTTTT. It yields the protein CASSAQGQGAPAEKLFF. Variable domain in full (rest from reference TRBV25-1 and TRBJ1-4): EADIYQTPRYLVIGTGKKITLECSQTMGHDKMYWYQQDPGMELHLIHYSYGVNSTEKGDLSSESTVSRIRTEHFPLTLESARPSHTSQYLCASSAQGQGAPAEKLFFGSGTQLSVL.

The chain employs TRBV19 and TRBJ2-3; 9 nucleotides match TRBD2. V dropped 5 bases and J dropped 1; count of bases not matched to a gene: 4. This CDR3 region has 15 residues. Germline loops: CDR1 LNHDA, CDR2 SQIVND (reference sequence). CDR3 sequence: CASSQTSGRTDTQYF. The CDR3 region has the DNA TGTGCCAGTAGTCAGACTAGCGGACGCACAGATACGCAGTATTTT.

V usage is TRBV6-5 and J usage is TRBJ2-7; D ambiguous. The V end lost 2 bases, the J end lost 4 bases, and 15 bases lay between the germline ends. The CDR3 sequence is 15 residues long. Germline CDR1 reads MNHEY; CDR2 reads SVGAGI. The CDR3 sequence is CASSYRAPPIYEQYF. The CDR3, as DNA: TGTGCCAGCAGTTACAGAGCTCCCCCTATTTACGAGCAGTACTTC.

The CDR3 is CASSLGAGHIYEQYF. For the CDR3, the DNA is TGTGCCAGCAGCTTAGGGGCAGGGCATATCTACGAGCAGTACTTC. The chain couples TRBV11-2 to TRBJ2-7, with D possibly being TRBD1 (5 bases). The CDR3 is 15 amino acids. V lost 1 base, J lost 3 bases, and 13 bases lay in between. CDR1 SGHAT and CDR2 FQNNGV come from the germline V gene.

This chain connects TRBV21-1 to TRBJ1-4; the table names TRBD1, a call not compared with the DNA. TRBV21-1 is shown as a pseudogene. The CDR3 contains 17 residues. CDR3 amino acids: CASSPGGGGQGGEKLFF. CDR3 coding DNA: TGTGCCAGCAGCCCCGGGGGAGGGGGACAGGGAGGAGAAAAACTGTTTTTT.

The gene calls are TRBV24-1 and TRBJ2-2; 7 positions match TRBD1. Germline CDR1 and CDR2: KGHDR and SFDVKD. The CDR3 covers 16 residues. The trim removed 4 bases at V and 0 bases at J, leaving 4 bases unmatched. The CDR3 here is CATSDPGTANTGELFF. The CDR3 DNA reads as TGTGCCACCAGTGACCCCGGGACAGCGAACACCGGGGAGCTGTTTTTT.

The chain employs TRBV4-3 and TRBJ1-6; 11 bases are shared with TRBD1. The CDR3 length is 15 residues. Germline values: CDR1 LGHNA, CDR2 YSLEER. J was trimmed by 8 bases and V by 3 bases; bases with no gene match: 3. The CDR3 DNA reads TGCGCCAGCAGCCAGGACAGGGGGCGTGATTCACCCCTCCACTTT. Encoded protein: CASSQDRGRDSPLHF.

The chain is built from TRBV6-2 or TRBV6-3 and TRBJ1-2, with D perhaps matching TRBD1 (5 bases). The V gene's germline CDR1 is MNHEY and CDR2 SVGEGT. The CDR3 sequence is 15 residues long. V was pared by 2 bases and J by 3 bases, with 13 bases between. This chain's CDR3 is CASSYRVGVYYGYTF. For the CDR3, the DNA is TGTGCCAGCAGTTACCGGGTAGGGGTCTACTATGGCTACACCTTC.

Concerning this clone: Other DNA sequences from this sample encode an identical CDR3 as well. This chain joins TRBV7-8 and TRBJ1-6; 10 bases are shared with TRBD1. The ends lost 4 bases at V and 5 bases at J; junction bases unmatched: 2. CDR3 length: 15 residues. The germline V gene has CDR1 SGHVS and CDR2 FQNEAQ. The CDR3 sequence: CASSSGTGDNSPLHF. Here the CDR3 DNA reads TGTGCCAGCAGCTCAGGGACAGGGGATAATTCACCCCTCCACTTT.

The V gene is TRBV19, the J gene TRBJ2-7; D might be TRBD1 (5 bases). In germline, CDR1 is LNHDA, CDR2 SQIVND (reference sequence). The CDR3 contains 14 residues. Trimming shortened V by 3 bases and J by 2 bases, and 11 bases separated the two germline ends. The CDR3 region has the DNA TGTGCCAGTAGTATTGGACAACGAACCTACGAGCAGTACTTC. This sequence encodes CASSIGQRTYEQYF.

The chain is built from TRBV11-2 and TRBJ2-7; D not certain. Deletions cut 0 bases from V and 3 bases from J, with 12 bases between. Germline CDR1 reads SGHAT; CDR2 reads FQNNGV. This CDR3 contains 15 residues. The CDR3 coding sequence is TGTGCCAGCAGCTTAGATCTTGCAGGTGGCTACGAGCAGTACTTC. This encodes CASSLDLAGGYEQYF.

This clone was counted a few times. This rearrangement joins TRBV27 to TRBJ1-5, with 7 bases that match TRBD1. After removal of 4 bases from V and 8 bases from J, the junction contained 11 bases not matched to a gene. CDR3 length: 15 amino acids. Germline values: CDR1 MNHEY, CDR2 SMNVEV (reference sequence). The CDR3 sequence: CASSSLDRVSEPQHF. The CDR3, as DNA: TGTGCCAGCAGTTCCCTCGACAGGGTTAGTGAGCCCCAGCATTTT.

The CDR3 loop reads CASSRGYQETQYF. CDR3 nucleotide sequence: TGTGCCAGCAGCCGAGGGTACCAAGAGACCCAGTACTTC. This sequence joins TRBV3-1 (or the pseudogene TRBV3-2) and TRBJ2-5, with TRBD2 as a possible D gene (5 bases). The CDR3 spans 13 residues. Trimming took 4 bases from V and 0 from J, leaving 6 bases between them. CDR1 and CDR2 (germline): LGHDT, YNNKEL (reference sequence).

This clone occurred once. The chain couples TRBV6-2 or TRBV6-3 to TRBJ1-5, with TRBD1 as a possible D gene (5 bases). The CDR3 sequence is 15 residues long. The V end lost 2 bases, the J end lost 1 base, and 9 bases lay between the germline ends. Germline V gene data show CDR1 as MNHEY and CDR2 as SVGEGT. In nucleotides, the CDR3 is TGTGCCAGCAGTTACCGGGGGGGGAGCAATCAGCCCCAGCATTTT. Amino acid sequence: CASSYRGGSNQPQHF.